This TCR beta chain was retrieved from a study of CD8 T cells in Susac syndrome. Germline V gene sequence: CDR1 MNHEY, CDR2 SVGAGI. Trimming left V 0 bases short and J 0 bases short, with 8 bases between. The CDR3 runs to 15 residues. Sequencing of TCR beta was carried out in blood CD8+ and CD4+ T cells. Patients with Susac syndrome met diagnostic criteria defined recently for definite or probable disease. Worth noting for this clonotype: Its antigen is as yet unknown.

Random hexamers served to reverse transcribe roughly 0.5 to 1 ug RNA. TCRdb used MiXCR to reprocess the immunoSEQ multiplex PCR reads, holding one entry per CDR3 protein. The sample lists around 170,000 distinct CDR3 sequences; about 94% were seen once. Overall study findings and caveats: CD4+ T cell repertoires in Susac syndrome exhibited no evidence of clonal expansion.

Material for sequencing was CD4+ T cells from PBMCs. This sequence joins TRBV6-5 and TRBJ1-2, with a tentative D call TRBD1 (6 bases). The clonotype comes from a human donor with Susac syndrome. CDR3 amino acids: CASSYSGGPNYGYTF. CDR3 coding DNA: TGTGCCAGCAGTTACTCCGGGGGCCCTAACTATGGCTACACCTTC.